The clone carrying this TCR beta chain has more than one count but fewer than ten. The antigen is undetermined. This sample was included in a study of beta chain features in type 1 diabetes. The study, taken as a whole, reports: A closer apparent resemblance between naive, central memory and Treg TCRB repertoires was seen in patients than in healthy donors. TCRB CDR3 length was moderately but significantly reduced in all four CD4+ subsets of Type 1 diabetes patients.

Since all of the isolated RNA was reverse transcribed, expressed TCRB transcripts were what got sequenced. Approximately 3.6 million reads were obtained on average from naive, central memory and regulatory T cell samples. The table came from immunoSEQ multiplex PCR; TCRdb's copy has only in-frame clones and leaves some out. The top ten hold less than 0.025% of the sample, which has about 740,000 clones, 10% to 15% seen once. The V end lost 0 bases, the J end lost 4 bases, and 6 bases lay between the germline ends. The CDR3 sequence is 14 residues long. CDR1 and CDR2 (germline): MNHNY, SVGAGI (reference sequence). CD4+ naive, central memory, regulatory and stem cell-like memory subsets were isolated by sorting on CD45RO/CCR7/CD25/CD127/CD95/CD27.

The sample comprised naive CD4+ T cells from blood. This clonotype was sampled from a man younger than 30 with type 1 diabetes. The chain uses TRBV6-6 and TRBJ2-2; no reliable D call. The CDR3 bases are TGTGCCAGCAGTTACTCCGGCAGCACCGGGGAGCTGTTTTTT. Translated, it gives CASSYSGSTGELFF.